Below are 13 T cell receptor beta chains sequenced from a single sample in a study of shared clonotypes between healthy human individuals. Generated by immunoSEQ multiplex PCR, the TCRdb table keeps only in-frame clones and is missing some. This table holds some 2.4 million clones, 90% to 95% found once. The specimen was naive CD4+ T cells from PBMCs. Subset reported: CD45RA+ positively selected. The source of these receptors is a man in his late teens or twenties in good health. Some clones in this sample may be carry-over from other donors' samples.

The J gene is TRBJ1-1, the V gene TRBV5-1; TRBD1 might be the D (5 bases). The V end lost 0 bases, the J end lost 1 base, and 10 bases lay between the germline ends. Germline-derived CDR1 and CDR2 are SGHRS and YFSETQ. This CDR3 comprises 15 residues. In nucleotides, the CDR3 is TGCGCCAGCAGCTTGGGTTGGGGGACGAACACTGAAGCTTTCTTT. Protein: CASSLGWGTNTEAFF.

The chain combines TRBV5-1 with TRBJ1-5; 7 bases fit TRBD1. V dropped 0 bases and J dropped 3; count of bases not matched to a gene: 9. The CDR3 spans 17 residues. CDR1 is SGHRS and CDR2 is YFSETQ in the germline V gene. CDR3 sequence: CASSLGPTGDFNQPQHF. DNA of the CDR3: TGCGCCAGCAGCTTGGGCCCCACAGGGGACTTCAATCAGCCCCAGCATTTT.

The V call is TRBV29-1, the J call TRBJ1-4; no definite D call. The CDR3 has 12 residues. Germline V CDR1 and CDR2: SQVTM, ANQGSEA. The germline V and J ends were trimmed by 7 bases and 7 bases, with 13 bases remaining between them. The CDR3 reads CSGRSGSEKLFF. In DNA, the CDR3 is TGCAGCGGCCGTAGTGGGTCTGAAAAACTGTTTTTT.

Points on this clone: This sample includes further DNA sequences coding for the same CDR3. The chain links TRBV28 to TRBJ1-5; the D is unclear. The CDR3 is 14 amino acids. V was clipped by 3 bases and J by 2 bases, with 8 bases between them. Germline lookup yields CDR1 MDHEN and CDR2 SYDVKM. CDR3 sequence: CASSLTGGNQPQHF. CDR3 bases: TGTGCCAGCAGTTTGACCGGGGGCAATCAGCCCCAGCATTTT.

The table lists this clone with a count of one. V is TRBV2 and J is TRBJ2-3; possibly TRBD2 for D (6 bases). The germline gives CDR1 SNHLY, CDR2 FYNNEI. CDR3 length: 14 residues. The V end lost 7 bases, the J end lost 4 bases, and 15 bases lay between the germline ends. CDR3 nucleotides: TGTGCCAGCAACCGAAGGAGGGACCCAGATACGCAGTATTTT. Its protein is CASNRRRDPDTQYF.

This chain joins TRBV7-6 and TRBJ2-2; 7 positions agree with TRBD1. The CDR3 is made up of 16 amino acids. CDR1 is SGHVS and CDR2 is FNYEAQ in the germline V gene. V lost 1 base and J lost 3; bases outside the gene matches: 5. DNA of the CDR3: TGTGCCAGCAGCTTAGGCCAGGGGGAGTACACCGGGGAGCTGTTTTTT. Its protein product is CASSLGQGEYTGELFF.

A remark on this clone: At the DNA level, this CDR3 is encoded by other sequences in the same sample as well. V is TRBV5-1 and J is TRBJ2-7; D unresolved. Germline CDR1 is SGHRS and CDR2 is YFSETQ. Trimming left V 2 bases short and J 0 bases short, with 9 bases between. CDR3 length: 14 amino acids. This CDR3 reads CASSLAPSSYEQYF. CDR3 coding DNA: TGCGCCAGCAGCTTAGCTCCTAGCTCCTACGAGCAGTACTTC.

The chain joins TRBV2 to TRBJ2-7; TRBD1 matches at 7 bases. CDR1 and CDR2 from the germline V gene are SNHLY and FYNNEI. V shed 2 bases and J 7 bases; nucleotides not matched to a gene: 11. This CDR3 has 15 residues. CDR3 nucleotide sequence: TGTGCCAGCAGTGAAACAGGGGCGAGGTTGGAAGAGCAGTACTTC. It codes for CASSETGARLEEQYF.

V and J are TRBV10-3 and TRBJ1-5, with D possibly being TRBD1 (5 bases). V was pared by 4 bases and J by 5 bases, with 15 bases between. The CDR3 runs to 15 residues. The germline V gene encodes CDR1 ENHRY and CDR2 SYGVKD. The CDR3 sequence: CAISVGASSDQPQHF. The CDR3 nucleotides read TGTGCCATCAGTGTAGGGGCCTCATCAGATCAGCCCCAGCATTTT.

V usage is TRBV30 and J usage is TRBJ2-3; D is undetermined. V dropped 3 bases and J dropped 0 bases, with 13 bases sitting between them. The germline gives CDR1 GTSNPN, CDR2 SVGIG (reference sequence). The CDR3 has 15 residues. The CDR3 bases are TGTGCCTGGAGACGACTTCTTTCTAGCACAGATACGCAGTATTTT. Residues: CAWRRLLSSTDTQYF. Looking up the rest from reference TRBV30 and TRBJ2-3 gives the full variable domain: SQTIHQWPATLVQPVGSPLSLECTVEGTSNPNLYWYRQAAGRGLQLLFYSVGIGQISSEVPQNLSASRPQDRQFILSSKKLLLSDSGFYLCAWRRLLSSTDTQYFGPGTRLTVL.

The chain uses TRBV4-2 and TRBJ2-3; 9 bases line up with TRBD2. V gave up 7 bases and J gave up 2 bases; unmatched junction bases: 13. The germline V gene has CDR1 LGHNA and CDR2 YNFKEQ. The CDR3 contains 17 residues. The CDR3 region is CASTTRLLAGITDTQYF. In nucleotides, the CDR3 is TGTGCCAGCACCACGAGGCTCCTAGCGGGAATCACAGATACGCAGTATTTT.

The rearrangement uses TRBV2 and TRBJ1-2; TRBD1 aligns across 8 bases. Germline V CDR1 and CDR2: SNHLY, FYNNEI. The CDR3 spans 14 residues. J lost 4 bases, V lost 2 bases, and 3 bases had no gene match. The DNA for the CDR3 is TGTGCCAGCAGTGAATCTACAGGGGGCTATGGCTACACCTTC. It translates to CASSESTGGYGYTF.

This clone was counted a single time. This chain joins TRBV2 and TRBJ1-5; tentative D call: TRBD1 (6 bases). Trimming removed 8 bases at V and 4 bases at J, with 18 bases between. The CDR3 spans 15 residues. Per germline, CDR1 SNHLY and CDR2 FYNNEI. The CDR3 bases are TGTGCCAGCCGATGGACAGATCGGGCTAATCAGCCCCAGCATTTT. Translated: CASRWTDRANQPQHF.